Presented here are 20 T cell receptor beta chains from one specimen sequenced in a study of blood T cell repertoires in COVID-19. Produced via immunoSEQ multiplex PCR; TCRdb's table is partial and in-frame only. The repertoire holds approximately 270,000 clones, with roughly 88% as singletons. Specimen: peripheral blood. These receptors all come from a woman aged 70-85 years with acute or convalescent COVID-19.

A few counts support this clone. At one of its ends the junction is not consistent with the germline gene, which may arise from a read error. This chain joins TRBV7-2 and TRBJ1-2; D is possibly TRBD1 (5 bases). The CDR3 runs 12 residues. Germline-derived CDR1 and CDR2 are SGHTA and FQGNSA. Here the CDR3 reads CASSLRGYSYTF. In DNA, the CDR3 is TGTGCCAGCAGCTTAAGGGGCTATAGCTACACCTTC.

This chain connects TRBV10-3 to TRBJ2-1; 7 bases are shared with TRBD2. Germline lookup yields CDR1 ENHRY and CDR2 SYGVKD. V lost 0 bases and J lost 10; bases outside the gene matches: 3. CDR3 length: 13 amino acids. The CDR3 loop is CAISESASGEQFF. CDR3 sequence (DNA): TGTGCCATCAGTGAGTCTGCTAGCGGCGAGCAGTTCTTC.

In DNA form, the CDR3 reads TGTGCCAGCAGCTTAGGGGCGGGGCCTAGCACAGATACGCAGTATTTT. Residues: CASSLGAGPSTDTQYF. V gene TRBV7-2 combines with J gene TRBJ2-3; perhaps TRBD2 as D (6 bases). This CDR3 spans 16 amino acids. Germline loops: CDR1 SGHTA, CDR2 FQGNSA. Trimming left V 1 base short and J 0 bases short, with 11 bases between.

This chain joins TRBV9 and TRBJ2-3; no definite D call. The length of the CDR3 is 13 residues. The germline V gene has CDR1 SGDLS and CDR2 YYNGEE. Trimming removed 0 bases at V and 6 bases at J, with 8 bases between. The CDR3 region has the DNA TGTGCCAGCAGCGTAGTTAGCTCTGATACGCAGTATTTT. Translation gives CASSVVSSDTQYF. The full variable domain, with the rest looked up from reference TRBV9 and TRBJ2-3, is DSGVTQTPKHLITATGQRVTLRCSPRSGDLSVYWYQQSLDQGLQFLIQYYNGEERAKGNILERFSAQQFPDLHSELNLSSLELGDSALYFCASSVVSSDTQYFGPGTRLTVL.

CDR3 in amino acids: CASSQYGQRDEAFF. The CDR3 coding sequence is TGTGCCAGCAGCCAATATGGACAGCGGGATGAAGCTTTCTTT. The chain combines TRBV3-1 (or the pseudogene TRBV3-2) with TRBJ1-1, with D perhaps matching TRBD1 (6 bases). Germline V gives CDR1 LGHDT, CDR2 YNNKEL (reference sequence). The CDR3 runs 14 residues. Trimming removed 2 bases at V and 7 bases at J, with 14 bases between.

The V gene is TRBV4-1, the J gene TRBJ1-2; D remains ambiguous. The CDR3 spans 11 residues. V shed 4 bases and J shed 5 bases, with 5 bases lying between them. Germline assignment: CDR1 MGHRA and CDR2 YSYEKL. The CDR3 bases are TGCGCCAGCAGCCGCGGGTATGGCTACACCTTC. Its translation: CASSRGYGYTF.

There are a few counts of this clone. V and J are TRBV19 and TRBJ1-5; weak D call: TRBD1 (6 bases). The V gene lost 7 bases and the J gene lost 7 bases, with 17 bases spanning the gap. The CDR3 contains 14 residues. The V gene's germline CDR1 is LNHDA and CDR2 SQIVND (reference sequence). Here the CDR3 reads CASNLAGARQPQHF. CDR3 in DNA: TGTGCCAGTAACCTGGCGGGGGCCCGGCAGCCCCAGCATTTT.

The genes are TRBV4-1 and TRBJ2-1; the match to TRBD2 covers 9 bases. CDR1 is MGHRA, CDR2 YSYEKL, per germline. This CDR3 is 18 amino acids long. With 1 base clipped from V and 4 bases from J, the junction kept 11 bases outside the gene matches. The CDR3 reads CASSQGRRASGAYNEQFF. The DNA of the CDR3 is TGCGCCAGCAGCCAAGGGAGGCGGGCTAGCGGGGCATACAATGAGCAGTTCTTC.

This clone was counted a few times. The chain has TRBV5-4 and TRBJ2-3; 10 bases agree with TRBD2. Germline assignment: CDR1 SGHNT and CDR2 YYREEE (reference sequence). The ends lost 4 bases at V and 5 bases at J; junction bases unmatched: 13. This CDR3 region has 17 residues. The CDR3 region is CASSQKLAGLGGDTQYF. CDR3 coding DNA: TGTGCCAGCAGCCAAAAACTAGCGGGGCTCGGGGGAGATACGCAGTATTTT.

The J gene is TRBJ1-2, the V gene TRBV5-5; unclear D gene. The CDR3 length is 13 residues. Looked up from germline, CDR1 is SGHKS and CDR2 is YYEKEE (reference sequence). Trimming shortened V by 0 bases and J by 8 bases, and 11 bases separated the two germline ends. CDR3 amino acids: CASSLDGRYGYTF. As DNA, the CDR3 is TGTGCCAGCAGCTTGGACGGGAGATACGGCTACACCTTC.

With respect to this clone: This CDR3 is also generated by other DNA sequences in the sample. The rearrangement links TRBV5-5 to TRBJ1-1, with D maybe TRBD1 (6 bases). Trimming took off 2 bases at V and 1 base at J, with 9 bases between the two ends. Per germline, CDR1 SGHKS and CDR2 YYEKEE (reference sequence). CDR3 length equals 14 residues. The CDR3 DNA reads TGTGCCAGCAGCTTTGGGGGCGGGAACACTGAAGCTTTCTTT. Translated: CASSFGGGNTEAFF.

The chain links TRBV27 to TRBJ2-5; TRBD2 matches at 10 bases. The CDR3 contains 16 residues. Trimming at V came to 0 bases and at J to 11 bases, leaving 12 bases not matched to a gene. CDR1 MNHEY and CDR2 SMNVEV come from the germline V gene (reference sequence). The CDR3 DNA is TGTGCCAGCAGTTTATCTTTCCTAGCGGGGGCCCAAACGCAGTACTTC. Its protein is CASSLSFLAGAQTQYF.

This chain links TRBV6-4 with TRBJ2-4; D perhaps matches TRBD2 (6 bases). Trimming removed 3 bases at V and 10 bases at J, with 13 bases between. Per the germline V gene, CDR1 is MRHNA and CDR2 is SNTAGT. This CDR3 contains 13 residues. Here the CDR3 reads CASSEASGGIQYF. Here the CDR3 DNA reads TGTGCCAGCAGTGAAGCTAGTGGGGGGATTCAGTACTTC.

V usage is TRBV7-2 and J usage is TRBJ1-2; D is perhaps TRBD1 (5 bases). Trimming removed 1 base from V and 8 bases from J, with 11 bases in between. CDR1 is SGHTA, CDR2 FQGNSA, per germline. CDR3 length: 13 residues. In nucleotides, the CDR3 is TGTGCCAGCAGCTTAGTGGACAAAGGCGGCTACACCTTC. It is translated as CASSLVDKGGYTF.

This clone came up a few times. The V call is TRBV5-5, the J call TRBJ2-2, with TRBD1 identical over 8 bases. V lost 1 base, J lost 4 bases, and 3 bases stayed unmatched. This CDR3 contains 15 residues. Germline CDR1 is SGHKS and CDR2 is YYEKEE (reference sequence). The DNA of the CDR3 is TGTGCCAGCAGCTTGCTGGGACAGGTCACCGGGGAGCTGTTTTTT. It encodes CASSLLGQVTGELFF.

The CDR3 DNA reads TGCGCCAGCAGCTTGCCGGGACTAGCGGGGGGGTTTGGCACAGATACGCAGTATTTT. Translation: CASSLPGLAGGFGTDTQYF. The gene calls are TRBV5-1 and TRBJ2-3; 16 nucleotides align to TRBD2. V was clipped by 1 base and J by 1 base; unmatched bases: 6. CDR1 and CDR2 (germline): SGHRS, YFSETQ. CDR3 size: 19 residues.

CDR3 sequence reads: CASSETGGYTGELFF. The CDR3 nucleotides are TGTGCCAGCAGTGAAACAGGGGGGTACACCGGGGAGCTGTTTTTT. The chain carries TRBV2 and TRBJ2-2; 8 nucleotides align to TRBD1. CDR3 length: 15 amino acids. Germline V gives CDR1 SNHLY, CDR2 FYNNEI. The trim removed 2 bases at V and 3 bases at J, leaving 2 bases unmatched. The variable domain in full, completed from reference TRBV2 and TRBJ2-2, reads EPEVTQTPSHQVTQMGQEVILRCVPISNHLYFYWYRQILGQKVEFLVSFYNNEISEKSEIFDDQFSVERPDGSNFTLKIRSTKLEDSAMYFCASSETGGYTGELFFGEGSRLTVL.

The chain employs TRBV15 and TRBJ2-5; 15 bases agree with TRBD2. The germline V gene has CDR1 LNHNV and CDR2 YYDKDF (reference sequence). The CDR3 totals 17 residues. The J segment lost 4 bases and the V segment lost 1 base, leaving 4 bases of the junction unmatched. The CDR3 region is CATSRGTSGGAGETQYF. The CDR3 bases are TGTGCCACCAGCAGAGGGACTAGCGGGGGGGCCGGAGAGACCCAGTACTTC.

The chain is built from TRBV29-1 and TRBJ1-1; possibly TRBD1 for D (5 bases). Between the trimmed V and J ends, which lost 5 bases and 4 bases, there was a span of 14 bases. The CDR3 is 13 residues long. Germline-derived CDR1 and CDR2 are SQVTM and ANQGSEA. For the CDR3, the DNA is TGCAGCGTTAGGGACTCTTGGCTCACTGAAGCTTTCTTT. Its protein is CSVRDSWLTEAFF.

This chain connects TRBV4-1 to TRBJ1-2; D perhaps matches TRBD1 (6 bases). Germline CDR1 MGHRA, CDR2 YSYEKL. Trimming took 4 bases from V and 3 from J, leaving 24 bases between them. The CDR3 runs 18 residues. In DNA, the CDR3 is TGCGCCAGCAGCCCGATCCTGGGGGTGACAGGAGCTGACTATGGCTACACCTTC. This translates into CASSPILGVTGADYGYTF.